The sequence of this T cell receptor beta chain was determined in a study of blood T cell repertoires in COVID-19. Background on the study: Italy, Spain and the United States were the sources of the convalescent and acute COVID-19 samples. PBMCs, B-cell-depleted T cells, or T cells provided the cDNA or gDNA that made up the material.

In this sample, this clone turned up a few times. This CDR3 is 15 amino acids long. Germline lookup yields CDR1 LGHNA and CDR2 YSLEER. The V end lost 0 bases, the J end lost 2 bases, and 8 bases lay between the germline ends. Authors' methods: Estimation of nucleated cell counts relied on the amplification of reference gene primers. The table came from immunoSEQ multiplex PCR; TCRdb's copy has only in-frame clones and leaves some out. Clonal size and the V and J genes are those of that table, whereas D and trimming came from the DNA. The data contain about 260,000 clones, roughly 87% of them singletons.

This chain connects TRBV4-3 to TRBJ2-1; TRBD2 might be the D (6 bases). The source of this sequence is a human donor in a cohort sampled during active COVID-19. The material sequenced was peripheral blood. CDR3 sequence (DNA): TGCGCCAGCAGCCAAGAGGGCGGGACCTACAATGAGCAGTTCTTC. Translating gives CASSQEGGTYNEQFF.